Listed below are T cell receptor beta chains from one sample, sequenced in a study of T-cell reconstitution after alpha-beta-depleted transplantation in children. TCRdb fed the PCR reads into MiXCR, producing one record per CDR3 protein. The sample consists of 200,000 or so distinct CDR3 sequences, under 8.5% of them appearing once. The sample in question was PBMCs, mostly from graft donor cells, obtained 360 days after TCRalphabeta/CD19-depleted stem cell transplant. The receptors originated from a male patient aged 2-10 years who had a stem cell transplant for acute myeloid leukemia, so the T cells may come from the graft donor. Both conserved end residues are part of each CDR3. Each record gives: clone size, V gene, J gene, D gene, CDR3 length, CDR3 DNA, CDR3 protein. A D gene is named only where the DNA matches it firmly. A row's size may be missing; if present it is once, few, many or a size class.

size: -; V: TRBV7-9; J: TRBJ1-4; D: TRBD1; length: 14; DNA: TGTGCCAGCAGCCCGGGACAGGGGGCAGAAAAACTGTTTTTT; CDR3: CASSPGQGAEKLFF
size: many; V: TRBV28; J: TRBJ1-2; D: -; length: 14; DNA: TGTGCCAGCAGTTTAGCAGACAGGTCCTATGGCTACACCTTC; CDR3: CASSLADRSYGYTF
size: few; V: TRBV4-2; J: TRBJ2-1; D: TRBD2; length: 16; DNA: TGTGCCAGCAGCCAAGAGACTAGCGGGGACTACAATGAGCAGTTCTTC; CDR3: CASSQETSGDYNEQFF
size: few; V: TRBV19; J: TRBJ2-2; D: -; length: 13; DNA: TGTGCCAGTAGTATCAGGGGGGCCGGGGAGCTGTTTTTT; CDR3: CASSIRGAGELFF
size: -; V: TRBV12-3/TRBV12-4; J: TRBJ2-1; D: -; length: 14; DNA: TGTGCCAGCAGTCCTAGGGGGGGGGCCAATGAGCAGTTCTTC; CDR3: CASSPRGGANEQFF
size: few; V: TRBV6-5; J: TRBJ2-1; D: TRBD1; length: 14; DNA: TGTGCCAGCAGTTCCGGGACAGGCCACAATGAGCAGTTCTTC; CDR3: CASSSGTGHNEQFF
size: few; V: TRBV30; J: TRBJ1-2; D: -; length: 12; DNA: TGTGCCTGGAGTGAGGGTTTCTATGGCTACACCTTC; CDR3: CAWSEGFYGYTF
size: many; V: TRBV5-6; J: TRBJ1-5; D: TRBD1; length: 14; DNA: TGTGCCAGCAGCTTGACAGGGGTAAGTCAGCCCCAGCATTTT; CDR3: CASSLTGVSQPQHF
size: few; V: TRBV5-1; J: TRBJ1-1; D: TRBD1; length: 15; DNA: TGCGCCAGCAGCCCAGGGGGAGTATGGAACACTGAAGCTTTCTTT; CDR3: CASSPGGVWNTEAFF
size: many; V: TRBV6-5; J: TRBJ1-3; D: -; length: 16; DNA: TGTGCCAGCAGTTACGAGGCTGACTACTCTGGAAACACCATATATTTT; CDR3: CASSYEADYSGNTIYF
size: once; V: TRBV5-1; J: TRBJ2-2; D: TRBD2; length: 18; DNA: TGCGCCAGCAGCTTGTGGCCGGGACTAGCGGGAAACACCGGGGAGCTGTTTTTT; CDR3: CASSLWPGLAGNTGELFF
size: -; V: TRBV29-1; J: TRBJ2-7; D: TRBD2; length: 17; DNA: TGCAGCGTTGAAGTCCTGGCCAGCGGGAGGTTGGAGTACGAGCAGTACTTC; CDR3: CSVEVLASGRLEYEQYF
size: many; V: TRBV6-5; J: TRBJ2-7; D: -; length: 14; DNA: TGTGCCAGCAGTTACTCGCTTGGGGGCTTCGAGCAGTACTTC; CDR3: CASSYSLGGFEQYF
size: many; V: TRBV29-1; J: TRBJ2-4; D: -; length: 13; DNA: TGCAGCGTTGAAGGACTAGCCAAAAACATTCAGTACTTC; CDR3: CSVEGLAKNIQYF
size: many; V: TRBV6-2/TRBV6-3; J: TRBJ2-2; D: TRBD1; length: 17; DNA: TGTGCCAGCACCTATAGGGGACAGGAGCTCAACACCGGGGAGCTGTTTTTT; CDR3: CASTYRGQELNTGELFF
size: few; V: TRBV20-1; J: TRBJ1-5; D: -; length: 13; DNA: TGCAGTGCCCTAAGTGGTAGCAATCAGCCCCAGCATTTT; CDR3: CSALSGSNQPQHF
size: -; V: TRBV7-3; J: TRBJ1-4; D: -; length: 15; DNA: TGTGCCAGCAGCCCCACCGGGGGCGCCGGGTCAAAACTGTTTTTT; CDR3: CASSPTGGAGSKLFF
size: few; V: TRBV10-3; J: TRBJ2-7; D: TRBD2; length: 15; DNA: TGTGCCATCAGTCTGGGCGGGAGGCTCACCTACGAGCAGTACTTC; CDR3: CAISLGGRLTYEQYF
size: many; V: TRBV12-3/TRBV12-4; J: TRBJ2-2; D: TRBD1; length: 15; DNA: TGTGCCAGCAGGGGACAGGAGACGAACACCGGGGAGCTGTTTTTT; CDR3: CASRGQETNTGELFF
size: few; V: TRBV7-2; J: TRBJ1-5; D: -; length: 17; DNA: TGTGCCAGCAGCTTAATCCTCAGGGGTAGAAGCAATCAGCCCCAGCATTTT; CDR3: CASSLILRGRSNQPQHF
size: -; V: TRBV7-9; J: TRBJ1-3; D: -; length: 16; DNA: TGTGCCAGCACCGAGGGGCGCAGCAGTGGTGGAAACACCATATATTTT; CDR3: CASTEGRSSGGNTIYF
size: many; V: TRBV12-3/TRBV12-4; J: TRBJ2-1; D: -; length: 15; DNA: TGTGCCAGCAGTCTCGGGAGCGCGGTAGCCAATGAGCAGTTCTTC; CDR3: CASSLGSAVANEQFF
size: many; V: TRBV10-3; J: TRBJ1-4; D: -; length: 13; DNA: TGTGCCATCAGTGACCGGGCAGTTGAAAAACTGTTTTTT; CDR3: CAISDRAVEKLFF
size: few; V: TRBV5-1; J: TRBJ2-3; D: TRBD2; length: 17; DNA: TGCGCCAGCAGCTTGGTGCCACAGCGGGAGACTACAGATACGCAGTATTTT; CDR3: CASSLVPQRETTDTQYF
size: -; V: TRBV12-3/TRBV12-4; J: TRBJ2-5; D: TRBD1; length: 15; DNA: TGTGCCAGCAGCCTCAGACAGGGTAACCAAGAGACCCAGTACTTC; CDR3: CASSLRQGNQETQYF
size: few; V: TRBV20-1; J: TRBJ2-2; D: TRBD1; length: 12; DNA: TGCAGTGCTAGAGAAGGACAGGGAAGGATGTTTTTT; CDR3: CSAREGQGRMFF